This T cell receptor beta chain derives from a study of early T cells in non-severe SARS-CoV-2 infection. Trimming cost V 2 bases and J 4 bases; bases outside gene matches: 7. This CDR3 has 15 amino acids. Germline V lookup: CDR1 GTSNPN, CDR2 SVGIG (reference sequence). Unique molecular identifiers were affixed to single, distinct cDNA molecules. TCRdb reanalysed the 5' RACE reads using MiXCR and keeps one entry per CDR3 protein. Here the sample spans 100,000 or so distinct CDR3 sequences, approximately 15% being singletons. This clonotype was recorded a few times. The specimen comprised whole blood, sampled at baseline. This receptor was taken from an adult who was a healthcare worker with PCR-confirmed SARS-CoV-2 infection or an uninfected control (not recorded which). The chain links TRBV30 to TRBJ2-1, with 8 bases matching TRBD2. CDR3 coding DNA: TGTGCCTGGAGTCCACCGGGACTAGGTTACAATGAGCAGTTCTTC. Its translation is CAWSPPGLGYNEQFF.